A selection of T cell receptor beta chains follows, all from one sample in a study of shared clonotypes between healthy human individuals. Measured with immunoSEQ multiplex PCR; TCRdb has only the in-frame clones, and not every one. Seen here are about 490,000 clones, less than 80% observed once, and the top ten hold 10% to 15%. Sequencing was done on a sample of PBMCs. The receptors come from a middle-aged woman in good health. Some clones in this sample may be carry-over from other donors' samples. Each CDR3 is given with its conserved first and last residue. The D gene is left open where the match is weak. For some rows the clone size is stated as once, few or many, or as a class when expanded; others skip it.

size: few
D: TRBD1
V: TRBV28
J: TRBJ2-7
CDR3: CASSLYPRTGAYEQYF
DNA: TGTGCCAGCAGTTTATATCCTCGGACAGGGGCCTACGAGCAGTACTTC

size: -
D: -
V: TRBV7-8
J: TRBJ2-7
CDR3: CASSLHRRTSYEQYF
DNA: TGTGCCAGCAGCCTACACCGCCGGACCTCCTACGAGCAGTACTTC

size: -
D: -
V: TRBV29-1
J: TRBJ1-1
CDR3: CSVVSGTEAFF
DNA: TGCAGCGTTGTCTCAGGGACTGAAGCTTTCTTT

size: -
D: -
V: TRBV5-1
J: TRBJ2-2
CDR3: CASSSRGTLNTGELFF
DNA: TGCGCCAGCAGCTCTCGTGGGACTTTGAACACCGGGGAGCTGTTTTTT

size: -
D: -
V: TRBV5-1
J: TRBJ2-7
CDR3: CASSLTGWGYEQYF
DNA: TGCGCCAGCAGCTTGACAGGGTGGGGGTACGAGCAGTACTTC

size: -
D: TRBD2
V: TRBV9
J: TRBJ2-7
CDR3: CASSQGLAGVLQYF
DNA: TGTGCCAGCAGCCAGGGACTAGCGGGAGTTTTGCAGTACTTC

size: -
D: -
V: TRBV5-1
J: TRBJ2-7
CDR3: CASRTPSDGVYEQYF
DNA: TGCGCCAGTCGGACGCCTAGCGATGGGGTCTACGAGCAGTACTTC

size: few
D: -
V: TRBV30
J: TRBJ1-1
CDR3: CAWSVPVRGNTEAFF
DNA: TGTGCCTGGAGTGTACCAGTCAGGGGGAACACTGAAGCTTTCTTT

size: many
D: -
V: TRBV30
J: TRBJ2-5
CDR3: CAWRPGTAQETQYF
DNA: TGTGCCTGGAGACCCGGGACCGCCCAAGAGACCCAGTACTTC

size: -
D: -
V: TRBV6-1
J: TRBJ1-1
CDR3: CASSEGGAGTEAFF
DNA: TGTGCCAGCAGTGAAGGAGGGGCTGGCACTGAAGCTTTCTTT

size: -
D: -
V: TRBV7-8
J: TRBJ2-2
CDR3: CASSLGRNTGELFF
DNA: TGTGCCAGCAGCTTAGGCAGGAACACCGGGGAGCTGTTTTTT

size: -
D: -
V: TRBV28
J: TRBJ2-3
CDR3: CASGQAEATDTQYF
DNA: TGTGCCAGCGGACAAGCGGAGGCCACAGATACGCAGTATTTT

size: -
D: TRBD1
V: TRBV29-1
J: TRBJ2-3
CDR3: CSVNGQGYPDTQYF
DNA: TGCAGCGTTAACGGACAGGGTTATCCAGATACGCAGTATTTT

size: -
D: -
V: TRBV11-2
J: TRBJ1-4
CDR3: CASSGTDNEKLFF
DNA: TGTGCCAGCAGCGGGACCGACAATGAAAAACTGTTTTTT

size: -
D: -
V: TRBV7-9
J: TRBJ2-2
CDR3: CASSYKQETGELFF
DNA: TGTGCCAGCAGTTACAAGCAAGAGACCGGGGAGCTGTTTTTT

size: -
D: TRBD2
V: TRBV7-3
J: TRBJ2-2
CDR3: CASSLNGLADNTGELFF
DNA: TGTGCCAGCAGCTTAAACGGGCTAGCGGATAACACCGGGGAGCTGTTTTTT

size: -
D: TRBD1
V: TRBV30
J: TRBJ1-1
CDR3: CAWSLTGARAFF
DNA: TGTGCCTGGAGCCTTACAGGGGCTAGGGCTTTCTTT

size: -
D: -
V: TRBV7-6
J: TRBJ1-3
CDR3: CASSLGSAPGNTIYF
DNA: TGTGCCAGCAGCTTAGGATCCGCGCCTGGAAACACCATATATTTT

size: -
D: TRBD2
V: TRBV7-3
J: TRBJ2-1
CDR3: CASSLTPTSAYNEQFF
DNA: TGTGCCAGCAGCTTAACGCCGACTAGCGCCTACAATGAGCAGTTCTTC

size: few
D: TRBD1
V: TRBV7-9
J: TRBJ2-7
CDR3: CASSLGTGGHEQYF
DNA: TGTGCCAGCAGCTTAGGGACAGGGGGCCACGAGCAGTACTTC

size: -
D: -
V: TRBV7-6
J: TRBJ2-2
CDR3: CASSFDYTGELFF
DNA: TGTGCCAGCAGCTTTGATTACACCGGGGAGCTGTTTTTT

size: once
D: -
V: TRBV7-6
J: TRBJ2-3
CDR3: CASSLRSSGGGVADTQYF
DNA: TGTGCCAGCAGCTTAAGGTCCAGCGGAGGGGGGGTGGCAGATACGCAGTATTTT

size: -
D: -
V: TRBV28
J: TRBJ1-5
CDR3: CASSSPTQPQHF
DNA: TGTGCCAGCAGTTCCCCGACCCAGCCCCAGCATTTT

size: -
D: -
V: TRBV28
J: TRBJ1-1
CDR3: CASSSLGTWNTEAFF
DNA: TGTGCCAGCAGTTCTTTAGGGACCTGGAACACTGAAGCTTTCTTT

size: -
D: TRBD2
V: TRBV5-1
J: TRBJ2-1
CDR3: CASSLDGTSGRGEQFF
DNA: TGCGCCAGCAGCTTGGACGGGACTAGCGGGAGAGGTGAGCAGTTCTTC

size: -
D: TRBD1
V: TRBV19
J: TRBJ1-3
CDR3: CASTPGQLSSGNTIYF
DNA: TGTGCCAGTACCCCGGGACAGTTGAGCTCTGGAAACACCATATATTTT

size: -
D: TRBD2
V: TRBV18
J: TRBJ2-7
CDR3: CASSPTGLAGTYEQYF
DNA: TGTGCCAGCTCACCAACGGGACTAGCGGGGACCTACGAGCAGTACTTC

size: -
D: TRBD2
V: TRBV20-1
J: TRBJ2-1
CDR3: CSAGLAGSRFF
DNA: TGCAGTGCGGGGCTAGCGGGATCCCGGTTCTTC

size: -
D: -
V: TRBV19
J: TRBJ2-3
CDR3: CASSITSTGSTDTQYF
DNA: TGTGCCAGTAGCATAACGTCCACAGGAAGCACAGATACGCAGTATTTT

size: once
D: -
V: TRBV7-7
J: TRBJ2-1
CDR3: CASSLDPGNNEQFF
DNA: TGTGCCAGCAGCTTAGATCCAGGGAACAATGAGCAGTTCTTC

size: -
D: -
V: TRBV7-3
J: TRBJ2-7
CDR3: CASSVGRDRRYYEQYF
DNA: TGTGCCAGTAGTGTGGGGCGGGACCGACGATATTACGAGCAGTACTTC